These T cell receptor beta chains were read from a single sample in a study of T-cell memory formation after mild COVID-19. Each CDR3 protein gets one entry after TCRdb re-called the 5' RACE reads with MiXCR. Of hundreds of thousands of distinct CDR3 sequences listed, around 28% are singletons. Sequenced material: PBMCs or a T cell subset sorted from them (not recorded which). These receptors were collected from an adult woman who had mild COVID-19 (a few samples of this study predate the infection). Cell type and time point are not known. The conserved cysteine and the conserved F or W are not part of the CDR3 here. Clone size appears in some rows only: once, few, many, or a class for an expanded clone.

CDR3 length | V gene | clone size | CDR3 protein
12 | TRBV24-1 | . | ATSPGQSNQPQH
11 | TRBV7-2 | few | ASSLVVAETLH
12 | TRBV20-1 | . | SARDGRTADTQY
10 | TRBV30 | . | ASVGAYTEAF
13 | TRBV6-2/TRBV6-3 | few | ASSSHSGRRDTQY
11 | TRBV12-3/TRBV12-4 | . | ASSFRGSSGYT
15 | TRBV7-3 | few | ASSLNGRASSTDTQY
14 | TRBV5-1 | . | ASSPGTSVTQETQY
12 | TRBV5-5 | . | ASSFNARNYGYT
9 | TRBV29-1 | few | SVIGGVEAF
10 | TRBV29-1 | once | SVAGLNSEQY
12 | TRBV20-1 | many | SALAGQPLDTQY
11 | TRBV7-3 | . | ASSSQYQETQY
14 | TRBV24-1 | . | ATSARQGSRTDTQY
14 | TRBV7-2 | many | ASSLATLGRNTEAF
13 | TRBV9 | . | ASSVLAEGTGELF
11 | TRBV21-1 | . | ASSKKGAQPQH
13 | TRBV5-6 | . | ASTLTLGRGYEQY
11 | TRBV12-3/TRBV12-4 | . | ASSQGGGPEQY
11 | TRBV7-3 | . | ASSAGTGDIQY